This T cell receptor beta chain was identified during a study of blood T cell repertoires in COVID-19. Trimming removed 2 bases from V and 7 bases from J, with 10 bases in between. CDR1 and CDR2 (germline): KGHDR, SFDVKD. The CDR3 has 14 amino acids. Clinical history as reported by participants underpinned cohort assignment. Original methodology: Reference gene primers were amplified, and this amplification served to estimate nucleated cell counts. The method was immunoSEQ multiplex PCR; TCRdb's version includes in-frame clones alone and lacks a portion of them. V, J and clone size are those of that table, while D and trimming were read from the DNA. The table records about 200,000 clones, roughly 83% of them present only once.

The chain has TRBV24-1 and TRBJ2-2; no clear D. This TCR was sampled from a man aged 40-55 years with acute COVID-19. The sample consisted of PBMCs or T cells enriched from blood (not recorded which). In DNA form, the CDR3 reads TGTGCCACCAGTGATTCTTCCGGGTACGGGGAGCTGTTTTTT. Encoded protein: CATSDSSGYGELFF.